The clone carrying this T cell receptor beta chain was seen a few times. The identical CDR3 is also encoded by other nucleotide sequences in the sample. Germline CDR1 reads LNHDA; CDR2 reads SQIVND (reference sequence). The CDR3 has 14 residues. Trimming took 5 bases from V and 1 from J, leaving 8 bases between them. These data are taken from a study of shared T cell receptors in the human thymus. Libraries were prepared by immunoSEQ multiplex PCR; TCRdb keeps only in-frame clonotypes and omits some of them. The sample holds 540,000 or so clones; more than 75% are singletons and the top ten take roughly 0.013%. A further study also used this sample, focusing on human thymus T cells. Per that study: Those donating were healthy Finnish infants in corrective surgery for congenital heart defects. Thymic and blood repertoires seemed to favor certain V and J genes. Unrelated individuals had highly overlapping thymic repertoires, as reported in related research.

This receptor was identified in a boy less than two years old with a congenital heart defect. The chain is built from TRBV19 and TRBJ1-4, with D hard to call. The specimen sequenced was thymocytes. The CDR3 sequence is CASSLRGTNEKLFF. The CDR3 DNA sequence: TGTGCCAGTAGTTTGCGGGGAACTAATGAAAAACTGTTTTTT.